This TCR beta chain stems from a study of blood T cell repertoires in COVID-19. As for the study in general: COVID-19 samples collected from the United States, Italy and Spain covered acute and convalescent phases. Sources were T cells, B-cell-depleted T cells, or PBMCs; the material itself was cDNA or gDNA.

The length of the CDR3 is 14 residues. Germline-derived CDR1 and CDR2 are MNHEY and SMNVEV (reference sequence). V lost 2 bases and J lost 4, with 11 bases in between. Original analysis: For nucleated cells, counts were estimated from reference gene primer amplification. Produced via immunoSEQ multiplex PCR; TCRdb's table is partial and in-frame only. V, J and clone size were drawn from that table, and D and trimming were deduced from the DNA. The sample lists around 130,000 clones; more than 75% were seen once. The origin of this receptor is a woman in her fifties or sixties with acute or convalescent COVID-19. The specimen sequenced was peripheral blood. The genes are TRBV27 and TRBJ1-2; no clear D. The CDR3 DNA follows: TGTGCCAGCAGTTTAAATTATGGGCTCTATGGCTACACCTTC. Its protein product is CASSLNYGLYGYTF.